This TCR beta chain was retrieved from a study of blood T cell repertoires in COVID-19. Study summary: There were acute and convalescent COVID-19 samples, and they came from the United States, Italy and Spain.

The CDR3 covers 16 residues. V dropped 2 bases and J dropped 2; count of bases not matched to a gene: 6. The germline gives CDR1 SGHDT, CDR2 YYEEEE. The authors' processing: Estimation of nucleated cell counts relied on the amplification of reference gene primers. TCRdb keeps only in-frame clones here, not all; method: immunoSEQ multiplex PCR. That table supplies the V and J calls and clone size; D and trimming were determined from the DNA. The sample carries 380,000 or so clones, around 87% recorded once. This chain uses TRBV5-6 with TRBJ2-3; 9 bases map to TRBD2. The receptor was isolated from a man aged 25 to 40 who had recovered from COVID-19. Sequenced material: PBMCs or T cells enriched from blood (not recorded which). The CDR3 spells CASSLRSGGFTDTQYF. CDR3 coding DNA: TGTGCCAGCAGCTTAAGAAGCGGGGGGTTCACAGATACGCAGTATTTT.